The clone carrying this T cell receptor beta chain has at least ten counts. Its specificity is unknown. The data stem from a study of blood T cells in healthy people across ages. Study-wide points: Researchers report that TCR beta diversity correlated strongly with naive T cell percentage. Relative to aged donors, long-lived donors carried more naive CD4+ cells and displayed higher diversity.

A J-beta primer mix and a sample-barcoded 5' primer were used in a second PCR of about 6 to 12 cycles. A 12-random-nucleotide template-switch adaptor tagged each cDNA molecule. MiXCR, run by TCRdb on the 5' RACE reads, gives a single entry per CDR3 protein. The sample carries roughly 790,000 distinct CDR3 sequences, roughly 45% recorded once. Per the germline V gene, CDR1 is LGHNA and CDR2 is YNFKEQ. J gave up 4 bases and V 4 bases, and 2 bases lay outside the gene matches. The CDR3 is 13 amino acids. Sequences were obtained from blood. This sequence joins TRBV4-2 and TRBJ2-3; 7 positions match TRBD2. This TCR was sampled from a woman aged 55-75 years in good health. CDR3: CASSRTSADTQYF. The CDR3 DNA reads TGTGCCAGCAGCCGCACTAGCGCAGATACGCAGTATTTT.